Listed below are T cell receptor beta chains from one sample, sequenced in a study of T-cell memory formation after mild COVID-19. MiXCR was run by TCRdb on the 5' RACE reads, yielding one entry per CDR3 protein. The sample has roughly 240,000 distinct CDR3 sequences; around 15% are singletons. Sequenced material: PBMCs or a T cell subset sorted from them (not recorded which). These receptor sequences come from a man younger than 35 who had mild COVID-19 (a few samples of this study predate the infection). Cell type and time point are not known. Each CDR3 is given with its conserved first and last residue. The D gene is left open where the match is weak. Clone size appears in some rows only: once, few, many, or a class for an expanded clone.

cdr3_aa: CASSLIWSYSDEQFF
cdr3_nt: TGTGCCAGCAGCCTCATCTGGTCTTACTCGGACGAGCAGTTCTTC
cdr3_length: 15
d_call: -
clone_size: -
v_call: TRBV28
j_call: TRBJ2-1

cdr3_aa: CASSLLQGETQYF
cdr3_nt: TGTGCCAGCAGCTTACTCCAGGGAGAGACCCAGTACTTC
cdr3_length: 13
d_call: -
clone_size: -
v_call: TRBV7-9
j_call: TRBJ2-5

cdr3_aa: CATSDGHRDIQYF
cdr3_nt: TGTGCCACCAGTGATGGGCACAGGGACATTCAGTACTTC
cdr3_length: 13
d_call: -
clone_size: few
v_call: TRBV24-1
j_call: TRBJ2-4

cdr3_aa: CASSSRTRDNSPLHF
cdr3_nt: TGCGCCAGCAGCTCCCGGACCAGGGATAATTCACCCCTCCACTTT
cdr3_length: 15
d_call: -
clone_size: -
v_call: TRBV5-1
j_call: TRBJ1-6

cdr3_aa: CASSLDLQGSTDTQYF
cdr3_nt: TGTGCCAGCAGTTTGGATTTACAGGGTAGCACAGATACGCAGTATTTT
cdr3_length: 16
d_call: -
clone_size: few
v_call: TRBV12-3/TRBV12-4
j_call: TRBJ2-3

cdr3_aa: CASSSNSGANQETQYF
cdr3_nt: TGTGCCAGCAGTTCTAATAGCGGGGCAAACCAAGAGACCCAGTACTTC
cdr3_length: 16
d_call: TRBD2
clone_size: -
v_call: TRBV7-9
j_call: TRBJ2-5

cdr3_aa: CASSLVRGPAYNQPQHF
cdr3_nt: TGTGCCAGCAGCTTAGTTCGTGGTCCCGCGTACAATCAGCCCCAGCATTTT
cdr3_length: 17
d_call: -
clone_size: few
v_call: TRBV7-2
j_call: TRBJ1-5

cdr3_aa: CASGLPSGNYGYTF
cdr3_nt: TGTGCTAGTGGTTTGCCCTCAGGGAACTATGGCTACACCTTC
cdr3_length: 14
d_call: -
clone_size: -
v_call: TRBV12-5
j_call: TRBJ1-2

cdr3_aa: CASSSPGLAGEQETQYF
cdr3_nt: TGCGCCAGCAGCTCCCCCGGACTAGCGGGGGAACAAGAGACCCAGTACTTC
cdr3_length: 17
d_call: TRBD2
clone_size: -
v_call: TRBV5-1
j_call: TRBJ2-5

cdr3_aa: CASSLATMGPQHF
cdr3_nt: TGTGCCAGCAGTTTGGCCACGATGGGGCCCCAGCATTTT
cdr3_length: 13
d_call: -
clone_size: many
v_call: TRBV12-3/TRBV12-4
j_call: TRBJ1-5